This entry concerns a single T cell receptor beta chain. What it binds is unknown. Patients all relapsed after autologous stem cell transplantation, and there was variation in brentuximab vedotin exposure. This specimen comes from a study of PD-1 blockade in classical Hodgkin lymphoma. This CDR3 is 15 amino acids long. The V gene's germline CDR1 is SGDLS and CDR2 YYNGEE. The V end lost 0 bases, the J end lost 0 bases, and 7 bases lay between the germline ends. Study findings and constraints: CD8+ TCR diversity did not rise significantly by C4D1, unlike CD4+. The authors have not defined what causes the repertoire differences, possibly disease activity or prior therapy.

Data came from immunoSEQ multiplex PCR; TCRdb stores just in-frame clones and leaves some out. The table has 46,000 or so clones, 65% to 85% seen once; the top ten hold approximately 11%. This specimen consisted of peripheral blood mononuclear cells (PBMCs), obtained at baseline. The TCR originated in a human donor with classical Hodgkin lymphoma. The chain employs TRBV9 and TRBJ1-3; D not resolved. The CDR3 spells CASSVVAYSGNTIYF. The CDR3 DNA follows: TGTGCCAGCAGCGTAGTGGCCTACTCTGGAAACACCATATATTTT.